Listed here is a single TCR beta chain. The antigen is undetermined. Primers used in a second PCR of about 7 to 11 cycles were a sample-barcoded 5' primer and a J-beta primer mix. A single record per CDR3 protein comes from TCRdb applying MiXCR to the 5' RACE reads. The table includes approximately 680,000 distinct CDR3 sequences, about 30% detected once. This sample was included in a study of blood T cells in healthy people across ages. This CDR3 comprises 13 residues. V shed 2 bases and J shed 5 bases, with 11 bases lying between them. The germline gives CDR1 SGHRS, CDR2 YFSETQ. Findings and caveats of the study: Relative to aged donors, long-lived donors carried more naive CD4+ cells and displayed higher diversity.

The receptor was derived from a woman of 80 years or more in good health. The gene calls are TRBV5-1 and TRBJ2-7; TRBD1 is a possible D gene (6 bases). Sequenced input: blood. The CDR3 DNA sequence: TGCGCCAGCAGCTTTCAGGGGATCCACGAGCAGTACTTC. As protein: CASSFQGIHEQYF.